Included here is one T cell receptor beta chain sequence, with context. The data originate from a study of blood T cell repertoires in COVID-19. Authors' processing steps: How many nucleated cells were present was estimated from reference gene primer amplification. The repertoire was sequenced with immunoSEQ multiplex PCR; TCRdb's copy has only in-frame clones and lacks some. V and J calls and clone size are those listed in that table; D and trimming were worked out from the DNA. Of more than 65,000 clones listed, around nine tenths are singletons. The germline gives CDR1 LNHDA, CDR2 SQIVND (reference sequence). The CDR3 contains 16 residues. Trimming took 7 bases from V and 1 from J; bases not matched to a gene: 11.

Sequenced input: peripheral blood. The TCR was taken from a human donor in a cohort sampled during active COVID-19. The chain carries TRBV19 and TRBJ1-1; 8 bases align to TRBD1. The CDR3 region is CASTVSTGASNTEAFF. As DNA, the CDR3 is TGTGCCAGTACCGTCTCGACAGGGGCCTCGAACACTGAAGCTTTCTTT.